The 18 T cell receptor beta chains below come from one sample, sequenced in a study of tumor-infiltrating lymphocytes in primary liver carcinoma. Co-extraction yielded RNA and DNA from roughly 20-30 mg of unsorted bulk tissue. The investigators made TCR beta cDNA from about 0.45 ug total RNA, using a constant-region primer. Three nested multiplex PCR rounds, a slightly modified ARM-PCR, produced the libraries for TCR beta. For approximately 11 cycles apiece, the opening two PCR rounds ran with TRBV1-TRBV30 forward primers and a C-beta reverse primer. TCRdb redid the calling of the multiplex PCR reads with MiXCR, one entry per CDR3 protein. The sample gives 100,000 or so distinct CDR3 sequences, about 67% of which show up once; 9% to 15% is in the top ten. The sequenced sample consisted of liver tumor tissue from sampling region 2. Subset reported: tumor region T2, inferior pole. These TCRs come from a woman aged 55-69 years with primary liver carcinoma and hepatitis B virus infection.

For this clonotype: One end of the junction fails to match germline, which may point to a read error. V gene TRBV5-4 combines with J gene TRBJ2-5; D is possibly TRBD1 or TRBD2 (7 bases each). The CDR3 loop spans 14 amino acids. Germline V gene data show CDR1 as SGHNT and CDR2 as YYREEE (reference sequence). The CDR3 loop is CASSPRGGQGTKYF. As DNA, the CDR3 is TGTGCCAGCAGCCCCAGGGGGGGACAAGGGACCAAGTACTTC.

The chain carries TRBV11-1 and TRBJ1-5, with a possible D match to TRBD1 (5 bases). Germline values: CDR1 SGHAT, CDR2 FQDESV (reference sequence). This CDR3 contains 14 residues. Written as DNA, the CDR3 is TGTGCTAGAAGCTCGGGACGGGGGAACCAGTCCCAGCATTTT. Protein: CARSSGRGNQSQHF.

This clonotype was found once. A read error is possible here, since a much larger clone lies one base away. The chain carries TRBV28 and TRBJ1-2; TRBD1 matches 7 bases. The trim removed 5 bases at V and 4 bases at J, leaving 4 bases unmatched. There are 13 residues in the CDR3. Germline lookup yields CDR1 MDHEN and CDR2 SYDVKM. CDR3: CASSTDRAYGYTF. The DNA of the CDR3 is TGTGCCAGCAGTACCGACAGGGCCTATGGCTACACCTTC.

Comments on this clonotype: Just one base apart from a much larger clone, this may be a read error. The rearrangement links TRBV12-3 or TRBV12-4 to TRBJ2-7, with D possibly TRBD2 on 5 matching bases. The CDR3 sequence is 16 residues long. The CDR3 loop is CTSSFQPTGISYEQYF. The CDR3 DNA reads TGTACCAGCAGTTTCCAACCTACCGGGATCTCCTACGAGCAGTACTTC.

CDR3 loop: CASSKGTGGTEVFF. In nucleotides, the CDR3 is TGTGCCAGCAGCAAAGGGACAGGGGGCACTGAAGTTTTCTTT. The rearrangement joins TRBV21-1 to TRBJ1-1; the table names TRBD1, a call not compared with the DNA. TRBV21-1 is designated a pseudogene. This CDR3 has 14 residues.

This clonotype occurred many times. V and J are TRBV7-3 and TRBJ1-5; D is unclear. Germline assignment: CDR1 SGHTA and CDR2 FQGTGA. Trimming removed 0 bases from V and 6 bases from J, with 12 bases in between. The CDR3 has 15 amino acids. CDR3 in DNA: TGTGCCAGCAGCTTAACGGGTCAGCCGGGTCAGCCCCAGCATTTT. Amino acids: CASSLTGQPGQPQHF.

This clonotype was counted many times. This chain links TRBV12-3 or TRBV12-4 with TRBJ2-7, with 11 bases matching TRBD1. Losses at the gene ends were 5 bases for V and 3 bases for J; bases not matched to a gene: 3. The CDR3 is 14 residues long. For the CDR3, the DNA is TGTGCCAGCAGTATGGGGACAGGGGGCTACGAGCAGTACTTC. This gives the protein CASSMGTGGYEQYF.

Turning to this clonotype: A junction end diverges from the germline sequence, so it may reflect a read error. J is TRBJ1-1 and V is TRBV11-2, with a weak D call TRBD1 (5 bases). CDR1 and CDR2 (germline): SGHAT, FQNNGV. The CDR3 has 14 residues. In DNA, the CDR3 is TGTGCCAGCAGGTTCAGGGATACGAATACTGAAGCTCTCTTT. Its translation: CASRFRDTNTEALF.

Of note for this clonotype: A single base separates this from a much larger clone, so it may be a read error. The gene calls are TRBV12-3 or TRBV12-4 and TRBJ2-2, with D possibly TRBD2 on 6 matching bases. This CDR3 region has 13 residues. The CDR3 DNA reads TGTGCCACCTGGCTAGCGATCACCGGGGAGCCGTTTTTT. Translation: CATWLAITGEPFF.

The V call is TRBV7-9, the J call TRBJ1-2, with D possibly TRBD1 on 5 matching bases. CDR1 and CDR2 from the germline V gene are SEHNR and FQNEAQ (reference sequence). Trimming left V 7 bases short and J 3 bases short, with 15 bases between. The CDR3 runs to 14 residues. The CDR3 reads CASTLTGVDYGYTF. In nucleotides, the CDR3 is TGTGCCAGCACCCTGACGGGGGTCGACTATGGCTACACCTTC.

Worth noting for this clonotype: The junction differs from germline at one of its ends, possibly a read error. This sequence joins TRBV12-3 or TRBV12-4 and TRBJ1-5; D unresolved. This CDR3 spans 15 amino acids. The CDR3 loop is CASSPRARARQPQHF. Written as DNA, the CDR3 is TGTGCCAGCAGTCCACGGGCGAGGGCGCGTCAGCCCCAACATTTT.

With respect to this clonotype: Possible read error: a much larger clone is one base away. This chain joins TRBV7-8 and TRBJ2-7; D perhaps matches TRBD1 (6 bases). This CDR3 is 11 amino acids long. Germline CDR1 is SGHVS and CDR2 is FQNEAQ. CDR3 bases: TGTCCCAGCAGCATCGACAGGGAGCAGTACTTC. It yields the protein CPSSIDREQYF.

In its sample, this clonotype was seen many times. The V and J genes are TRBV29-1 and TRBJ2-2; D may be TRBD2 (7 bases). Germline V gene data show CDR1 as SQVTM and CDR2 as ANQGSEA. The CDR3 is made up of 12 amino acids. The CDR3 sequence is CGGGSVNGELFF. CDR3 bases: TGCGGGGGGGGCAGCGTAAACGGGGAGCTGTTTTTT.

On this clonotype: Sequence at one end of the junction differs from germline and may be a read error. The rearrangement links TRBV11-2 to TRBJ2-1; D might be TRBD1 or TRBD2, each matching 5 bases. CDR3 length equals 17 residues. In germline, CDR1 is SGHAT, CDR2 FQNNGV. CDR3 DNA: TGTGCCAGCATCTTAACCCACGGAGAGGGGTACAAGGGTGAGCAGTTCTTC. Translating it yields CASILTHGEGYKGEQFF.

A note on this clonotype: An end of the junction does not agree with germline; a read error may underlie this. The chain links TRBV11-1 to TRBJ2-6, with D perhaps being TRBD1 or TRBD2 (5 bases each). The CDR3 covers 15 residues. Germline V gene data show CDR1 as SGHAT and CDR2 as FQDESV (reference sequence). CDR3 sequence reads: CANSPSWTGANVLTF. In DNA form, the CDR3 reads TGTGCCAACAGCCCCTCGTGGACTGGGGCCAACGTCTTGACTTTC.

Comments on this clonotype: An end of the junction differs from the germline gene, which may be a read error. The rearrangement uses TRBV11-1 and TRBJ2-6; tentative D call: TRBD1 (6 bases). Germline CDR1 and CDR2: SGHAT and FQDESV (reference sequence). The length of the CDR3 is 18 residues. The DNA of the CDR3 is TGTGCCAGCGGCCGATCACAGGGCAGGGTCTCTGGGGCCAACGTCCTGACTTTT. Its translation is CASGRSQGRVSGANVLTF.

In the case of this clonotype: A much larger clone sits a single nucleotide away, making a read error possible. The chain is built from TRBV5-1 and TRBJ2-7; 7 bases map to TRBD2. This CDR3 contains 15 residues. V lost 3 bases and J lost 5; bases outside the gene matches: 11. Germline values: CDR1 SGHRS, CDR2 YFSETQ. This chain's CDR3 is CASSSGTNGSHEQYF. As DNA, the CDR3 is TGCGCCAGCAGCTCCGGGACTAACGGGAGCCACGAGCAGTACTTC.

In this sample, this clonotype turned up once. The germline gene is not matched at one end of the junction; a read error may be the cause. The CDR3 region is CTSSGSGTGRNEQFF. CDR3 bases: TGCACCAGCAGTGGGTCCGGTACAGGGCGCAATGAGCAGTTCTTC. This chain joins TRBV10-1 and TRBJ2-1; TRBD1 is a possible D gene (6 bases). The CDR3 extends over 15 amino acids. Germline CDR1 is WNHNN and CDR2 is SYGVQD (reference sequence).